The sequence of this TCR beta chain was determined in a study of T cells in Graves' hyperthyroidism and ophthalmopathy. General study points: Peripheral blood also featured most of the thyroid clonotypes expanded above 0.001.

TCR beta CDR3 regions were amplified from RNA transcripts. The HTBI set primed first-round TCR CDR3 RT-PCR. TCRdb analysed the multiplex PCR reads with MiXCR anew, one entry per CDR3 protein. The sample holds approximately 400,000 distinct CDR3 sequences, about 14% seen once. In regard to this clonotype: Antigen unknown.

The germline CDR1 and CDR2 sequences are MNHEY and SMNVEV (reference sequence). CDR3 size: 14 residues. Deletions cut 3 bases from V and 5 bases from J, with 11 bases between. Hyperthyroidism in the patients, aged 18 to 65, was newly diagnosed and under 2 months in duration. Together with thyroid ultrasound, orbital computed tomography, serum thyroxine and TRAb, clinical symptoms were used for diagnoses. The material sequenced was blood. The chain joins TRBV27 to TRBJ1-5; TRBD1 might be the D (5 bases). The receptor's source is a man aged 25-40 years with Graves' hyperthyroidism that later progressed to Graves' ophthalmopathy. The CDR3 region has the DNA TGTGCCAGCAGTTTTTTGGGGCTCGATCAGCCCCAGCATTTT. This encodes CASSFLGLDQPQHF.